This TCR beta chain originates from a study of shared clonotypes between healthy human individuals. Sequencing was performed with immunoSEQ multiplex PCR; in TCRdb, only in-frame clones are kept and a portion is missing. Here the sample spans around 700,000 clones, 74% being singletons. J lost 1 base, V lost 6 bases, and 8 bases had no gene match. The length of the CDR3 is 15 residues. Germline V gene lookup returns CDR1 MNHNY and CDR2 SVGAGI (reference sequence). The V gene is TRBV6-6, the J gene TRBJ2-7, with 8 bases fitting TRBD1. Specimen: memory CD4+ T cells sorted from blood. Subset defined: CD45RA-negative fraction. This clonotype was obtained from a woman in her 30s in good health. The DNA of the CDR3 is TGTGCCAGCAGACCCGGACAGGGAAGTTCCTACGAGCAGTACTTC. It is translated as CASRPGQGSSYEQYF.